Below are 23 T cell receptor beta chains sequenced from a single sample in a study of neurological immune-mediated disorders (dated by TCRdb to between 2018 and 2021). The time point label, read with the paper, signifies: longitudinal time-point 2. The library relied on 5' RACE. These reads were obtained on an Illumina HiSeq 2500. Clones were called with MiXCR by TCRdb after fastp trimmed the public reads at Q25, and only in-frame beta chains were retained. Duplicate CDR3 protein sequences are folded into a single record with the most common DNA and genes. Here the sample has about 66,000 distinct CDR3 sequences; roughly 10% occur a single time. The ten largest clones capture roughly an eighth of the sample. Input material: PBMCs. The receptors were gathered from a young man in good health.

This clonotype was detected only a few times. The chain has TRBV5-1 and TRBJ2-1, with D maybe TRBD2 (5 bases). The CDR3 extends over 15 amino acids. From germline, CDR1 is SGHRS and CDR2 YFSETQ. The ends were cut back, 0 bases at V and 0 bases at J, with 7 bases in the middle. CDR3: CASSLVAGSYNEQFF. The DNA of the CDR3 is TGCGCCAGCAGCTTGGTGGCGGGCTCCTACAATGAGCAGTTCTTC.

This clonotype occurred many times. CDR3 loop: CASSLGGASHNEQFF. DNA for the CDR3: TGTGCCAGCAGCTTAGGTGGGGCTAGCCACAATGAGCAGTTCTTC. The rearrangement uses TRBV7-9 and TRBJ2-1; D assignment may be TRBD1 or TRBD2 (5 bases each). CDR1 SEHNR and CDR2 FQNEAQ come from the germline V gene (reference sequence). Trimming cost V 1 base and J 5 bases, with 12 bases left between them. The CDR3 is made up of 15 amino acids.

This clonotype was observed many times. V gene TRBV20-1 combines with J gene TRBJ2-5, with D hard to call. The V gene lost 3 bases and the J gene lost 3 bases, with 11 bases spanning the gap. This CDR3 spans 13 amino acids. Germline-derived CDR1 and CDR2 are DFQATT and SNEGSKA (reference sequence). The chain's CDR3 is CSASRIQKETQYF. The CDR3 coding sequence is TGCAGTGCTAGTCGGATCCAAAAAGAGACCCAGTACTTC.

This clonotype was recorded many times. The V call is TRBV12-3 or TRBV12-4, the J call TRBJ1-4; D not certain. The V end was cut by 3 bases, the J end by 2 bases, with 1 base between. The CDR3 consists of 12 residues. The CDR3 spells CASSFTNEKLFF. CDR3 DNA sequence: TGTGCCAGCAGTTTCACTAATGAAAAACTGTTTTTT.

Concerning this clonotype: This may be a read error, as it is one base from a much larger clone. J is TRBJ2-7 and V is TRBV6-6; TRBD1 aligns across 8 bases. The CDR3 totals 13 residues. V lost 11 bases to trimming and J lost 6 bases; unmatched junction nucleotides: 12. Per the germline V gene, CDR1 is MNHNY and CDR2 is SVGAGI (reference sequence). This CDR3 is CAGETGDRREQYF. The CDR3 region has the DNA TGTGCCGGGGAGACAGGGGACAGGCGCGAGCAGTACTTC.

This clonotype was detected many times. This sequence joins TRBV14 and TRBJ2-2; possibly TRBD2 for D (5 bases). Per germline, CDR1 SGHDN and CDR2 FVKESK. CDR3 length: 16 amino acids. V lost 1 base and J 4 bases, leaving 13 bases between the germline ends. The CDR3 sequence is CASSQGFGLFTGELFF. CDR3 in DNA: TGTGCCAGCAGCCAAGGGTTTGGACTGTTCACCGGGGAGCTGTTTTTT.

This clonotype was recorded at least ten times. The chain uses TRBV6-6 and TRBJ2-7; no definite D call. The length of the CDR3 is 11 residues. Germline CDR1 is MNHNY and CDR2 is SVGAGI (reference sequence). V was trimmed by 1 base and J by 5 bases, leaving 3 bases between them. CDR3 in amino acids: CASSYLNEQYF. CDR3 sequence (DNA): TGTGCCAGCAGTTACTTGAACGAGCAGTACTTC.

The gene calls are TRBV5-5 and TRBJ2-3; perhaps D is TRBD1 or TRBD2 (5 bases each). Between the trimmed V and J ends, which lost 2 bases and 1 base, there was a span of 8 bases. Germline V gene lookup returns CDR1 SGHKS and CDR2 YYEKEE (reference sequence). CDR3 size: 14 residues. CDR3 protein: CASSLRGGTDTQYF. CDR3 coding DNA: TGTGCCAGCAGCTTAAGGGGAGGCACAGATACGCAGTATTTT.

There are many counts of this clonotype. CDR3 sequence reads: CASSPSTGPGNTIYF. CDR3 DNA: TGTGCCAGCAGCCCGTCGACCGGACCTGGAAACACCATATATTTT. The V gene is TRBV7-3, the J gene TRBJ1-3, with D hard to call. CDR1 SGHTA and CDR2 FQGTGA come from the germline V gene. V lost 5 bases and J 2 bases, leaving 13 bases between the germline ends. The CDR3 covers 15 residues.

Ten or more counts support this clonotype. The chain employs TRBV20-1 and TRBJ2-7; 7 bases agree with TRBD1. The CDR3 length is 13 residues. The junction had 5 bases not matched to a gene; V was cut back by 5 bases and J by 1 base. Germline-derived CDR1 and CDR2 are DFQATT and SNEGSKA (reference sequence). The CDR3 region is CSAGTGQSYEQYF. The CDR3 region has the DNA TGCAGTGCTGGGACGGGACAGTCCTACGAGCAGTACTTC.

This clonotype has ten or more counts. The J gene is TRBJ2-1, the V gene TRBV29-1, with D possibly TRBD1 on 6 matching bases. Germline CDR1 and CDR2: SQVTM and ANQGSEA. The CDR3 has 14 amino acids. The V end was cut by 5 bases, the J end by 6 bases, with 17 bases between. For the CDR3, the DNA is TGCAGCGTTTGGGGGCAGGGTTTCGTCAATGAGCAGTTCTTC. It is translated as CSVWGQGFVNEQFF.

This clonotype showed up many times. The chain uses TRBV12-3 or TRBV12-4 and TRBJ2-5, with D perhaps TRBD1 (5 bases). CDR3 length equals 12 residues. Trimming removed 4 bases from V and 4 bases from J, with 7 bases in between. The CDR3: CASSSGIETQYF. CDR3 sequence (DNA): TGTGCCAGCAGTTCAGGGATAGAGACCCAGTACTTC.

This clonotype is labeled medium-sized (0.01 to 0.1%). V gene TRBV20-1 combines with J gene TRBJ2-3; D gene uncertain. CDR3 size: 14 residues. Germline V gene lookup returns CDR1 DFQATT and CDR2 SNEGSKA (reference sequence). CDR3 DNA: TGCAGGCCCTCCGCCGGGCAGAGCACAGATACGCAGTATTTT. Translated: CRPSAGQSTDTQYF.

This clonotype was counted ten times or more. CDR3 region: CASSPAGGNYEQYF. CDR3 sequence (DNA): TGTGCCAGCAGCCCGGCAGGGGGGAACTACGAGCAGTACTTC. The chain links TRBV7-6 to TRBJ2-7; tentatively, D is TRBD1 (7 bases). The CDR3 covers 14 residues. CDR1 and CDR2 from the germline V gene are SGHVS and FNYEAQ. The germline V and J ends were trimmed by 5 bases and 3 bases, with 14 bases remaining between them.

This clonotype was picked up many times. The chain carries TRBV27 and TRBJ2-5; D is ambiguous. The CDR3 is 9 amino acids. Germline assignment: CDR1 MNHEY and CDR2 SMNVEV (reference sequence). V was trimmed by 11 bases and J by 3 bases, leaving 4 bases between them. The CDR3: CAEKETQYF. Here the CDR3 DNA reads TGTGCCGAGAAAGAGACCCAGTACTTC.

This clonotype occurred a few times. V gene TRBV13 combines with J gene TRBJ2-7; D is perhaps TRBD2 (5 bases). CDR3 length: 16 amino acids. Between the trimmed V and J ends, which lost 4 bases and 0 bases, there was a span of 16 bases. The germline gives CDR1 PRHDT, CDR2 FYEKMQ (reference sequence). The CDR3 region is CASSSNALAISYEQYF. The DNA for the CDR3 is TGTGCCAGCAGCTCCAACGCTCTAGCTATCTCCTACGAGCAGTACTTC.

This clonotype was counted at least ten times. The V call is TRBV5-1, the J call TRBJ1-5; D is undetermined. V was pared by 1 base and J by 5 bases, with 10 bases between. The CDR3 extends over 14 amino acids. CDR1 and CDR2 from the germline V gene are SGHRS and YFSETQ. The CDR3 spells CASSLMGSDQPQHF. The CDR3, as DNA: TGCGCCAGCAGCTTGATGGGGAGTGATCAGCCCCAGCATTTT.

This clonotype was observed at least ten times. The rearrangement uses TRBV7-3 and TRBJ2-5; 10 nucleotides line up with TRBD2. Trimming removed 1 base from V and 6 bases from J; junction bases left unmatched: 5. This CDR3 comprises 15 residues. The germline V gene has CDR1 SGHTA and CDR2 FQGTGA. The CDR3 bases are TGTGCCAGCAGCTTAATTCCTAGCGGGGGACAGACCCAGTACTTC. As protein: CASSLIPSGGQTQYF.

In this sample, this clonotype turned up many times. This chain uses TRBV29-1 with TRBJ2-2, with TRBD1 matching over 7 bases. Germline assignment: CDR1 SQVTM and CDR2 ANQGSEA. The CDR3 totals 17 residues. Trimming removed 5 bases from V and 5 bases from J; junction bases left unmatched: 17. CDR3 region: CSVRGGRVGGITGELFF. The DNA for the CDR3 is TGCAGCGTTAGAGGTGGCCGAGTAGGGGGCATAACCGGGGAGCTGTTTTTT.

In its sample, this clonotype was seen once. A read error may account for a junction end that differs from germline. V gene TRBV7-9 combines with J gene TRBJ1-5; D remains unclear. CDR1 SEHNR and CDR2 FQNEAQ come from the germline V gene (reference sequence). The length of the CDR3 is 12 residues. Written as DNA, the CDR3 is TGTGCCAACAGCTTTAATTGCCAGCCCCAGCATTTT. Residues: CANSFNCQPQHF.

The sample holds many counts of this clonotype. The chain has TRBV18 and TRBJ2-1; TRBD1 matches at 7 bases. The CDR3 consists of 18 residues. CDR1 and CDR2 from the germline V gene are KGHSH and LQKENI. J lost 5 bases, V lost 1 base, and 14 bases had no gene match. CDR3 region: CASSPRTGMRGKDNEQFF. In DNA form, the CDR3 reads TGTGCCAGCTCACCACGGACAGGTATGAGGGGAAAGGACAATGAGCAGTTCTTC.

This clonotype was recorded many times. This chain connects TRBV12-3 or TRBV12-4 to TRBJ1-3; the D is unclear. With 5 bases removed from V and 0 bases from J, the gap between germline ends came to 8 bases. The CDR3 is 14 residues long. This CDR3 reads CASSEVNSGNTIYF. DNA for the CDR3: TGTGCCAGCAGTGAAGTGAACTCTGGAAACACCATATATTTT.

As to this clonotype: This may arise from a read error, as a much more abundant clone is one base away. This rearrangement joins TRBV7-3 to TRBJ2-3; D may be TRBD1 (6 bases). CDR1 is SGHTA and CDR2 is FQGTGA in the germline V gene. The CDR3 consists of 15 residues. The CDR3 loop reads CASGLSRGHTDTQYF. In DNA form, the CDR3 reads TGTGCCAGCGGCTTATCGAGGGGACACACAGATACGCAGTATTTT.